The 21 T cell receptor beta chains below were found in one sample sequenced in a study of cytomegalovirus exposure and HLA in healthy donors. In the PCR, 60 Vbeta and 13 Jbeta primers were used. Using immunoSEQ multiplex PCR, the repertoire was profiled, and TCRdb retains in-frame clones only, with some absent. The sample data list some 67,000 clones. The sequenced sample was PBMCs. Receptors were obtained from a woman aged 25 to 39 in good health and CMV-seronegative.

This chain joins TRBV6-5 and TRBJ1-2; D unclear. The CDR3 spans 15 residues. The ends were cut back, 2 bases at V and 8 bases at J, with 18 bases in the middle. Germline-derived CDR1 and CDR2 are MNHEY and SVGAGI. CDR3 sequence (DNA): TGTGCCAGCAGTTACCGAGTTATCACTATACAAGGCTACACCTTC. Its protein is CASSYRVITIQGYTF.

The J gene is TRBJ1-1, the V gene TRBV6-6; TRBD1 agrees at 8 bases. V was clipped by 7 bases and J by 10 bases; unmatched bases: 14. In germline, CDR1 is MNHNY, CDR2 SVGAGI (reference sequence). CDR3 size: 14 residues. CDR3 bases: TGTGCCAGCAACCAGTTAGACGGACAGGGCCTAGCTTTCTTT. Translated: CASNQLDGQGLAFF.

As concerns this clone: This sample includes further DNA sequences coding for the same CDR3. CDR3: CAWIGGAGTEAFF. CDR3 in DNA: TGTGCCTGGATCGGCGGGGCGGGCACTGAAGCTTTCTTT. The genes are TRBV30 and TRBJ1-1; weak D call: TRBD1 (5 bases). V was cut by 4 bases and J by 4 bases, with 13 bases left in between. Per the germline V gene, CDR1 is GTSNPN and CDR2 is SVGIG (reference sequence). The CDR3 is 13 residues long.

J is TRBJ2-7 and V is TRBV4-2, with D unclear. CDR3 length: 13 amino acids. V was pared by 3 bases and J by 2 bases, with 8 bases between. Per the germline V gene, CDR1 is LGHNA and CDR2 is YNFKEQ. In DNA form, the CDR3 reads TGTGCCAGCAGCCAGGGCGAAACCTACGAGCAGTACTTC. This gives the protein CASSQGETYEQYF.

This chain connects TRBV4-3 to TRBJ2-1; TRBD1 matches 10 bases. The CDR3 runs to 15 residues. Per germline, CDR1 LGHNA and CDR2 YSLEER. V lost 4 bases to trimming and J lost 4 bases; unmatched junction nucleotides: 4. The CDR3 DNA sequence: TGCGCCAGCAGCCCTGGGACAGGGGCGTACAATGAGCAGTTCTTC. This encodes CASSPGTGAYNEQFF.

The chain employs TRBV16 and TRBJ1-5; perhaps TRBD1 as D (6 bases). Germline CDR1 is KGHSY and CDR2 is FQNENV. The CDR3 length is 13 residues. V was shortened by 5 bases and J by 1 base, with 6 bases between the two germline ends. The CDR3 loop reads CASSGGSNQPQHF. The CDR3 DNA follows: TGTGCCAGCAGCGGGGGCAGCAATCAGCCCCAGCATTTT.

This chain links TRBV4-1 with TRBJ1-3; a weak D match, TRBD1 (5 bases). The CDR3 covers 17 residues. V lost 4 bases and J 0 bases, leaving 16 bases between the germline ends. In germline, CDR1 is MGHRA, CDR2 YSYEKL. Here the CDR3 reads CASSRRGSRASGNTIYF. The DNA of the CDR3 is TGCGCCAGCAGCCGAAGAGGAAGCAGGGCCTCTGGAAACACCATATATTTT.

CDR3 residues: CASSLEDSYNEQFF. As DNA, the CDR3 is TGTGCCAGCAGCTTAGAGGACAGCTACAATGAGCAGTTCTTC. The chain employs TRBV7-2 and TRBJ2-1, with D possibly matching TRBD1 (6 bases). The CDR3 covers 14 residues. V lost 1 base and J lost 3, with 7 bases in between. In germline, CDR1 is SGHTA, CDR2 FQGNSA.

The V call is TRBV28, the J call TRBJ2-7; D unresolved. The CDR3 runs 12 residues. With 2 bases removed from V and 2 bases from J, the gap between germline ends came to 4 bases. CDR1 is MDHEN and CDR2 is SYDVKM in the germline V gene. The CDR3 nucleotides read TGTGCCAGCAGTTTAAACACCTACGAGCAGTACTTC. Protein: CASSLNTYEQYF.

V gene TRBV5-4 combines with J gene TRBJ2-7; 8 nucleotides align to TRBD1. The CDR3 sequence is 12 residues long. Germline V gene lookup returns CDR1 SGHNT and CDR2 YYREEE (reference sequence). Losses at the gene ends were 0 bases for V and 11 bases for J; bases not matched to a gene: 4. The CDR3 region has the DNA TGTGCCAGCAGCTTGGCGGACAGGGAAAAGTACTTC. It specifies CASSLADREKYF.

The chain uses TRBV28 and TRBJ2-1; D unresolved. The CDR3 covers 13 residues. The germline gives CDR1 MDHEN, CDR2 SYDVKM. V lost 6 bases, J lost 3 bases, and 9 bases lay in between. CDR3 in amino acids: CASRAGHYNEQFF. The CDR3 bases are TGTGCCAGCAGGGCAGGCCACTACAATGAGCAGTTCTTC.

This chain uses TRBV6-5 with TRBJ2-7; tentatively, D is TRBD2 (6 bases). The CDR3 sequence is 16 residues long. Germline V gene data show CDR1 as MNHEY and CDR2 as SVGAGI. Trimming stripped 0 bases from V and 3 bases from J, with 15 bases between. Here the CDR3 reads CASSYSLAPQIYEQYF. CDR3 DNA: TGTGCCAGCAGTTACTCTCTAGCGCCCCAGATCTACGAGCAGTACTTC.

V is TRBV4-1 and J is TRBJ2-7; 7 nucleotides align to TRBD2. The V gene's germline CDR1 is MGHRA and CDR2 YSYEKL. V gave up 3 bases and J gave up 0 bases; unmatched junction bases: 5. This CDR3 contains 15 residues. The CDR3 protein is CASSQGGGSSYEQYF. The CDR3 region has the DNA TGCGCCAGCAGCCAGGGCGGGGGAAGCTCCTACGAGCAGTACTTC.

The chain is built from TRBV20-1 and TRBJ2-1; D is uncertain. Trimming removed 6 bases at V and 9 bases at J, with 12 bases between. Looked up from germline, CDR1 is DFQATT and CDR2 is SNEGSKA (reference sequence). The CDR3 is 11 amino acids. CDR3 protein: CSAAELGEQFF. DNA of the CDR3: TGCAGTGCCGCGGAACTGGGTGAGCAGTTCTTC.

This clone is medium-sized by frequency. The CDR3 DNA is TGCGCCAGCAGCTTTTACAGCTCCTACGAGCAGTACTTC. It translates to CASSFYSSYEQYF. The chain uses TRBV5-1 and TRBJ2-7; D gene uncertain. The CDR3 loop spans 13 amino acids. The V gene's germline CDR1 is SGHRS and CDR2 YFSETQ. Trimming pared 2 bases from V and 0 bases from J, leaving 6 bases between.

V is TRBV30 and J is TRBJ1-5; D remains ambiguous. V lost 0 bases to trimming and J lost 5 bases, with 8 bases between them. The germline gives CDR1 GTSNPN, CDR2 SVGIG (reference sequence). The CDR3 spans 13 residues. CDR3 sequence: CAWSVFPDQPQHF. The CDR3 coding sequence is TGTGCCTGGAGTGTATTCCCAGATCAGCCCCAGCATTTT.

This chain joins TRBV7-2 and TRBJ2-7, with D tentatively TRBD2 (7 bases). Trimming stripped 5 bases from V and 5 bases from J, with 13 bases between. The length of the CDR3 is 13 residues. CDR1 and CDR2 (germline): SGHTA, FQGNSA. This chain's CDR3 is CASSEGGAHEQYF. Here the CDR3 DNA reads TGTGCCAGCAGCGAGGGGGGGGCTCACGAGCAGTACTTC.

This rearrangement joins TRBV6-1 to TRBJ2-5; 8 positions agree with TRBD2. Judging by the DNA end, TRBJ2-7 fits better; the J call may be wrong. CDR1 and CDR2 from the germline V gene are MNHNS and SASEGT. This CDR3 has 12 residues. CDR3 residues: CASSSGSYEQYF. CDR3 nucleotides: TGTGCCAGCAGTAGCGGGAGTTACGAGCAGTACTTC.

The genes are TRBV4-3 and TRBJ2-5; 7 nucleotides agree with TRBD2. Germline CDR1 is LGHNA and CDR2 is YSLEER. The CDR3 has 15 residues. V was pared by 0 bases and J by 7 bases, with 8 bases of the junction left unmatched. The chain's CDR3 is CASSQDLSPGGTQYF. CDR3 nucleotides: TGCGCCAGCAGCCAAGATCTGTCCCCGGGAGGGACCCAGTACTTC.

This rearrangement joins TRBV18 to TRBJ1-1; D not resolved. CDR1 is KGHSH, CDR2 LQKENI, per germline. Trimming took off 3 bases at V and 3 bases at J, with 20 bases between the two ends. The CDR3 consists of 17 residues. This CDR3 reads CASSPIRSPSGDTEAFF. In nucleotides, the CDR3 is TGTGCCAGCTCACCGATCCGGTCCCCATCGGGTGACACTGAAGCTTTCTTT.

V gene TRBV4-1 combines with J gene TRBJ1-4; D gene unclear. The CDR3 is made up of 12 amino acids. Germline assignment: CDR1 MGHRA and CDR2 YSYEKL. V shed 2 bases and J shed 5 bases, with 3 bases lying between them. The chain's CDR3 is CASSQPNEKLFF. CDR3 nucleotides: TGCGCCAGCAGCCAACCAAATGAAAAACTGTTTTTT.